The clone carrying this T cell receptor beta chain occurred a few times. Its antigen is undetermined. The record originates from a study of beta chain features in type 1 diabetes. Study results and limitations: Type 1 diabetes patients showed a moderate but significant shortening of TCRB CDR3s in all four CD4+ subsets.

This CDR3 is 13 amino acids long. From germline, CDR1 is SGHVS and CDR2 FNYEAQ. The ends were cut back, 5 bases at V and 3 bases at J, with 11 bases in the middle. Sequenced material consisted of expressed TCRB transcripts (all of the isolated RNA was reverse transcribed). Data came from immunoSEQ multiplex PCR; TCRdb stores just in-frame clones and leaves some out. The sample holds about 260,000 clones; about 20% are singletons and the top ten take 0.028%. Sequences were obtained from naive CD4+ T cells from blood. This receptor was taken from a woman in her 40s with type 1 diabetes. V usage is TRBV7-6 and J usage is TRBJ2-7; D uncertain. The CDR3 region has the DNA TGTGCCAGCAGCGAAGCCGGTGGCTACGAGCAGTACTTC. Encoded protein: CASSEAGGYEQYF. The variable domain in full, with the rest retrieved from reference TRBV7-6 and TRBJ2-7, is GAGVSQSPRYKVTKRGQDVALRCDPISGHVSLYWYRQALGQGPEFLTYFNYEAQQDKSGLPNDRFSAERPEGSISTLTIQRTEQRDSAMYRCASSEAGGYEQYFGPGTRLTVT.